These 19 T cell receptor beta chains originate from one sample sequenced in a study of early T cells in non-severe SARS-CoV-2 infection. MiXCR was run by TCRdb on the 5' RACE reads, yielding one entry per CDR3 protein. Of 40,000 to 55,000 distinct CDR3 sequences listed, around 7.7% were seen once; the top ten hold 5.8%. Input material: whole blood. All receptors come from an adult who was a healthcare worker with PCR-confirmed SARS-CoV-2 infection or an uninfected control (not recorded which).

This clonotype appeared many times. This rearrangement joins TRBV20-1 to TRBJ2-2, with D hard to call. Germline V lookup: CDR1 DFQATT, CDR2 SNEGSKA (reference sequence). The CDR3 is 13 residues long. V lost 0 bases and J 7 bases, leaving 9 bases between the germline ends. The CDR3 coding sequence is TGCAGTGCTAGAGATCGGGTGGGCGGGGAGCTGTTTTTT. Translation: CSARDRVGGELFF.

This clonotype was counted many times. J is TRBJ1-2 and V is TRBV6-5; 9 nucleotides agree with TRBD1. The germline V gene has CDR1 MNHEY and CDR2 SVGAGI. The V and J ends lost 7 bases and 5 bases, in that order; junction bases with no gene match: 8. There are 14 residues in the CDR3. The CDR3 bases are TGTGCCAGCACCCCGGGACAGGGATTGTATGGCTACACCTTC. Translating gives CASTPGQGLYGYTF.

The chain carries TRBV3-1 and TRBJ2-1; 11 bases align to TRBD2. The CDR3 length is 16 residues. With V trimmed by 3 bases and J by 6 bases, 7 bases remained unmatched. Germline CDR1 LGHDT, CDR2 YNNKEL (reference sequence). Here the CDR3 DNA reads TGTGCCAGCAGCCAGACCACTAGCGGGGGTCCCAATGAGCAGTTCTTC. As protein: CASSQTTSGGPNEQFF.

The chain couples TRBV27 to TRBJ2-4; TRBD1 matches 7 bases. Germline CDR1 is MNHEY and CDR2 is SMNVEV (reference sequence). The CDR3 is made up of 16 amino acids. Trimming cost V 4 bases and J 0 bases; bases outside gene matches: 6. This CDR3 reads CASSSLTGLAKNIQYF. The CDR3 DNA is TGTGCCAGCAGTTCCCTGACAGGGTTAGCCAAAAACATTCAGTACTTC.

There are many counts of this clonotype. The chain carries TRBV12-5 and TRBJ2-2; possible D gene TRBD1, 6 bases. V was trimmed by 7 bases and J by 7 bases, leaving 13 bases between them. Germline V gene sequence: CDR1 LGHNT, CDR2 FRNRAP. The CDR3 is 13 amino acids. As DNA, the CDR3 is TGTGCTAGTGCCCGGCAGACAGGCGGGGAGCTGTTTTTT. Its translation is CASARQTGGELFF.

The rearrangement joins TRBV5-6 to TRBJ1-1; no reliable D call. Between the trimmed V and J ends, which lost 0 bases and 4 bases, there was a span of 16 bases. Germline V gene data show CDR1 as SGHDT and CDR2 as YYEEEE. This CDR3 spans 16 amino acids. CDR3: CASSLAARVQATEAFF. The CDR3 bases are TGTGCCAGCAGCTTGGCCGCAAGGGTCCAGGCCACTGAAGCTTTCTTT.

Many counts were recorded for this clonotype. In nucleotides, the CDR3 is TGTGCCAGAAAACAGCGACGGTCCTACGAGCAGTACTTC. It is translated as CARKQRRSYEQYF. V gene TRBV6-1 combines with J gene TRBJ2-7; D unresolved. CDR1 and CDR2 (germline): MNHNS, SASEGT. Deletions cut 9 bases from V and 1 base from J, with 13 bases between. CDR3 size: 13 residues.

This clonotype has ten or more counts. The rearrangement uses TRBV12-3 or TRBV12-4 and TRBJ2-7; 12 bases match TRBD2. The CDR3 has 17 residues. V was pared by 4 bases and J by 0 bases, with 7 bases of the junction left unmatched. In DNA form, the CDR3 reads TGTGCCAGCAGTTCCCGGGGGACTAGCGGGTTCTCCTACGAGCAGTACTTC. This gives the protein CASSSRGTSGFSYEQYF.

This clonotype was seen a few times. The chain carries TRBV20-1 and TRBJ2-3; TRBD2 matches 16 bases. CDR1 is DFQATT, CDR2 SNEGSKA, per germline (reference sequence). V gave up 6 bases and J gave up 0 bases; unmatched junction bases: 6. There are 17 residues in the CDR3. CDR3 DNA: TGCAGTGCCACGGGGACTAGCGGGGGGGCTAGCACAGATACGCAGTATTTT. This sequence encodes CSATGTSGGASTDTQYF.

This clonotype is deemed large. The CDR3, as DNA: TGTGCCAGCAGTTTTCGGAGCGGCACAGATACGCAGTATTTT. It translates to CASSFRSGTDTQYF. V and J are TRBV27 and TRBJ2-3, with D unclear. The CDR3 has 14 residues. Germline CDR1 is MNHEY and CDR2 is SMNVEV (reference sequence). V was cut by 3 bases and J by 1 base, with 8 bases left in between.

The chain uses TRBV7-2 and TRBJ1-6; D gene ambiguous. V was clipped by 0 bases and J by 7 bases, with 10 bases between them. Germline V gene lookup returns CDR1 SGHTA and CDR2 FQGNSA. This CDR3 is 15 amino acids long. The DNA for the CDR3 is TGTGCCAGCAGCTTAGCAGCACGATACAATTCACCCCTCCACTTT. Translated, it gives CASSLAARYNSPLHF.

This clonotype was seen a few times. This chain joins TRBV18 and TRBJ1-2; TRBD1 agrees at 8 bases. The germline gives CDR1 KGHSH, CDR2 LQKENI. The V gene end was trimmed by 2 bases and the J gene end by 4 bases; junction bases not matched to a gene: 15. This CDR3 contains 18 residues. The CDR3 coding sequence is TGTGCCAGCTCACCAAATCAGCCGGGACAGGCCCAGAGCTATGGCTACACCTTC. This gives the protein CASSPNQPGQAQSYGYTF.

This clonotype was picked up many times. J is TRBJ2-7 and V is TRBV18, with D unresolved. The CDR3 runs to 15 residues. V gave up 2 bases and J gave up 3 bases, with 14 bases separating them. Per germline, CDR1 KGHSH and CDR2 LQKENI. CDR3 sequence reads: CASSPGDGSFYEQYF. In DNA, the CDR3 is TGTGCCAGCTCACCAGGCGACGGAAGCTTCTACGAGCAGTACTTC.

This clonotype has a handful of counts. The chain couples TRBV11-2 to TRBJ2-5; D is perhaps TRBD1 (5 bases). V lost 2 bases and J lost 4, with 8 bases in between. Germline CDR1 reads SGHAT; CDR2 reads FQNNGV. There are 13 residues in the CDR3. The CDR3 loop is CASSLFGAETQYF. In DNA, the CDR3 is TGTGCCAGCAGCTTATTTGGGGCAGAGACCCAGTACTTC.

The V call is TRBV29-1, the J call TRBJ2-7; D is unresolved. This CDR3 has 10 residues. V was trimmed by 4 bases and J by 3 bases, leaving 4 bases between them. Germline values: CDR1 SQVTM, CDR2 ANQGSEA. CDR3 sequence: CSVGDYEQYF. CDR3 nucleotides: TGCAGCGTTGGGGACTACGAGCAGTACTTC.

This clonotype has ten or more counts. The chain carries TRBV5-1 and TRBJ1-3, with 9 bases identical to TRBD1. CDR3 length: 19 residues. V was clipped by 2 bases and J by 3 bases; unmatched bases: 15. Germline CDR1 SGHRS, CDR2 YFSETQ. The CDR3 is CASSLNPNAGTGIGNTIYF. The CDR3 nucleotides are TGCGCCAGCAGCTTAAACCCAAACGCCGGGACAGGGATTGGAAACACCATATATTTT.

Many counts were recorded for this clonotype. The chain uses TRBV12-3 or TRBV12-4 and TRBJ1-5; 7 positions match TRBD1. J lost 7 bases, V lost 6 bases, and 15 bases had no gene match. This CDR3 contains 16 residues. DNA of the CDR3: TGTGCCAGCAGCACGCGGAGGGGGCGCGGGGGACAGCCCCAGCATTTT. Encoded protein: CASSTRRGRGGQPQHF.

At least ten counts were recorded for this clonotype. The V gene is TRBV11-1, the J gene TRBJ2-1; no clear D gene. The CDR3 totals 13 residues. Germline loops: CDR1 SGHAT, CDR2 FQDESV (reference sequence). The V gene lost 1 base and the J gene lost 5 bases, with 6 bases spanning the gap. The DNA for the CDR3 is TGTGCCAGCAGCTTAGAACGGGACAATGAGCAGTTCTTC. It codes for CASSLERDNEQFF. Complete variable domain (other parts from reference TRBV11-1 and TRBJ2-1): EAEVAQSPRYKITEKSQAVAFWCDPISGHATLYWYRQILGQGPELLVQFQDESVVDDSQLPKDRFSAERLKGVDSTLKIQPAELGDSAMYLCASSLERDNEQFFGPGTRLTVL.

The V call is TRBV5-1, the J call TRBJ1-3, with a tentative D call TRBD1 (5 bases). V was shortened by 4 bases and J by 0 bases, with 11 bases between the two germline ends. This CDR3 region has 15 residues. Germline V gene lookup returns CDR1 SGHRS and CDR2 YFSETQ. The CDR3 reads CASSPGRNSGNTIYF. The CDR3 coding sequence is TGCGCCAGCAGCCCGGGACGGAACTCTGGAAACACCATATATTTT.